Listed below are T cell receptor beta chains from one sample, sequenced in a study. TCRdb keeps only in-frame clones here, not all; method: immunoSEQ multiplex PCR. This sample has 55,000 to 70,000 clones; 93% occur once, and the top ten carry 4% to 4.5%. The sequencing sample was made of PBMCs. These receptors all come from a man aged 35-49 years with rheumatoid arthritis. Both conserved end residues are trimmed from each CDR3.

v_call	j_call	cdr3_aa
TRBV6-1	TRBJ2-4	ASSEPRAPTLAKNIQY
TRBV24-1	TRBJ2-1	ATSDLAGGPNEQF
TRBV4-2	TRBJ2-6	ASSQDRGGGANVLT
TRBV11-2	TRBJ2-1	ASSLDYSSGVYNEQF
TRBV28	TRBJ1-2	ASSLRETYGYT
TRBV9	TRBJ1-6	ASSPRGGVNSPLH
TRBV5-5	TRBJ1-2	ASSWGKTDTNYGYT
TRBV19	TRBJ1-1	ASRKNTEAF
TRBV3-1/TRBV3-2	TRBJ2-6	ASSLGQTYSGANVLT
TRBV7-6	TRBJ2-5	ASSLVADRGETQY
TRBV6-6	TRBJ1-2	ASRDRGNFYGYT
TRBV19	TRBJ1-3	ASSGGGRRSGNTIY
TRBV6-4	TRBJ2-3	ASSDSMTDTQY
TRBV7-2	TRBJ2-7	ASSPTRDPLYEQY
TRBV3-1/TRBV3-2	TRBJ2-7	ASSQAIGRSYEQY
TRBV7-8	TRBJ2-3	ASSDSGIDTQY
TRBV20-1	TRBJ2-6	SASEGASGANVLT
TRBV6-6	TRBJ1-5	ASSKTDSNQPQH
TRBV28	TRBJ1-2	ASQGFLSYT
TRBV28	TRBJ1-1	ASSTSWNTEAF
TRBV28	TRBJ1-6	ASSLGQGASPLH
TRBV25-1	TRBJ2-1	ASSLMNEQF
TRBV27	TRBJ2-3	ASSSRDGSTDTQY
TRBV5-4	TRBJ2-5	ASSYGPGETQY
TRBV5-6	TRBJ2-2	ASRIYTGTANTGELF
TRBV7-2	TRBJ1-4	ASSGDGTEKLF
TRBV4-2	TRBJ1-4	ASSQGGAPSEKLF
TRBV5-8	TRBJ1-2	ASSFGADYGYT
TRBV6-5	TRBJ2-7	ASSFTGGVEQY
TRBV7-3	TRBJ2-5	ASSLAGAGETQY
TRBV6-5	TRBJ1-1	ASRPERGVNTEAF
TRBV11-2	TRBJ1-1	ASSLVTNTEAF
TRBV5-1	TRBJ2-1	ASSSGWGSYNEQF
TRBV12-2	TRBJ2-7	ASRFRLAAVYEQY
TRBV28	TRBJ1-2	ASSLFSGIGYT
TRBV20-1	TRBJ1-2	SARTGFGYT
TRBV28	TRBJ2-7	ASTTSDRSSYEQY
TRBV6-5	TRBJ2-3	TSSGQGALDTQY
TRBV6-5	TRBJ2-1	ASSRTSRPDNEQF
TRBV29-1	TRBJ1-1	SVAAGLNTEAF
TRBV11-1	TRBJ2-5	ASSLRAVQETQY
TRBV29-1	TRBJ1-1	SVEGTANTEAF
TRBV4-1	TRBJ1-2	ASSHYDNYGYT
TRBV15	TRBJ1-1	ATSRETGQKNTEAF
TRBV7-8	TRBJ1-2	ASSLEAVYGYT
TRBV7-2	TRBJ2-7	ASSEQGYEQY
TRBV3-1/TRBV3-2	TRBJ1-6	ASSTQGSGNSPLH
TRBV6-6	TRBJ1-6	ASSYRQDRRDSPLH
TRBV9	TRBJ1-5	ASSVAWDRPQH
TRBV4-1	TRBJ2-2	ASSHTGTTSTGELF
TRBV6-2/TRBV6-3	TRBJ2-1	ASSYSIRASGRSTASNEQF
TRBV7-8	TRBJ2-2	ASSLVPSGGATGELF
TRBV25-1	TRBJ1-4	ASSEWGDHEKLF
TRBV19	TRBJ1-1	ASSIHRGLEAF
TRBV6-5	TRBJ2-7	ASSQGSYYEQY
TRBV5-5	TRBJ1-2	ASSLRPELGYT
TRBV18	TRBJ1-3	ASSPLEGTGNTIY
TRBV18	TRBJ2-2	ASSLSSESGELF
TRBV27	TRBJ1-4	ASSTGGTNEKLF